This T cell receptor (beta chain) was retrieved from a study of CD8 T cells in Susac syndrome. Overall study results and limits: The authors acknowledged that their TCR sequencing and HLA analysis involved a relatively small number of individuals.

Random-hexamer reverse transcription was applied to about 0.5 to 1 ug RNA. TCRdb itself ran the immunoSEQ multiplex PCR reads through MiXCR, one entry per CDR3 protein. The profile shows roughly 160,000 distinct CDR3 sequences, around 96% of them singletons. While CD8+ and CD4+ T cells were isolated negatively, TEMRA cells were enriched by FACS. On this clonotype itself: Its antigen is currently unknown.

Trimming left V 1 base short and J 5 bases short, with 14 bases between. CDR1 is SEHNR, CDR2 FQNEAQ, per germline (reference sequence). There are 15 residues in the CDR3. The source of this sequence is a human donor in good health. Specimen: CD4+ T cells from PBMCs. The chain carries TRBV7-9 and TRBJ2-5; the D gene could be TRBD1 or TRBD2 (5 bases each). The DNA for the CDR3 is TGTGCCAGCAGCTTAGGATTGCCCGGGGCCGAGACCCAGTACTTC. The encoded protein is CASSLGLPGAETQYF.